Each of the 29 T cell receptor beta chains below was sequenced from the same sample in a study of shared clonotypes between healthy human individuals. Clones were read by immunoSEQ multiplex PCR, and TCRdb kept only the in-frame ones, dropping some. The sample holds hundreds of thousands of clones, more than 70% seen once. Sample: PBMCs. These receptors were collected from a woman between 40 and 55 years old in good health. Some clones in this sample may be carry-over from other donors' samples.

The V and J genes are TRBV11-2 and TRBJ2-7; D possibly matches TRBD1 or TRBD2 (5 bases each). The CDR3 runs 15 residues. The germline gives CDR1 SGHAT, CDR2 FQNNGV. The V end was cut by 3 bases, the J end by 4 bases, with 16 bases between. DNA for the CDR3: TGTGCCAGCAGCTTCCCCCAGCGAGGGGTTTACGAGCAGTACTTC. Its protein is CASSFPQRGVYEQYF.

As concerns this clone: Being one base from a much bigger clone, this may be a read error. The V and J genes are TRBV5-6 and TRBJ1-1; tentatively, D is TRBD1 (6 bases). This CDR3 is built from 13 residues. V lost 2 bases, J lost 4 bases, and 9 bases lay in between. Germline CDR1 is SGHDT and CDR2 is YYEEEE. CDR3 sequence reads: CASSLTRGTEAFF. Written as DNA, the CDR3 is TGTGCCAGCAGCTTAACCAGGGGCACTGAAGCTTTCTTT.

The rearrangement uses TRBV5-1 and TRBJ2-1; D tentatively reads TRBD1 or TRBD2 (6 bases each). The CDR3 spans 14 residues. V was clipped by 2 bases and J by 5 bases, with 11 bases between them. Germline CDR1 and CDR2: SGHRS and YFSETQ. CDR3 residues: CASSLQGGDNEQFF. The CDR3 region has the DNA TGCGCCAGCAGCTTACAGGGCGGGGACAATGAGCAGTTCTTC.

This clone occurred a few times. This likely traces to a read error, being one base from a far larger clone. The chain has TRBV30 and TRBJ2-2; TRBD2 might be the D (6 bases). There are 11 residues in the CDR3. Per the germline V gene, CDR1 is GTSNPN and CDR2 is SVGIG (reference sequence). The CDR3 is CAWSVGGELSF. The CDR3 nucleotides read TGTGCCTGGAGTGTAGGCGGGGAGCTGTCTTTT. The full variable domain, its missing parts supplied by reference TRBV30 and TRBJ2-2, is SQTIHQWPATLVQPVGSPLSLECTVEGTSNPNLYWYRQAAGRGLQLLFYSVGIGQISSEVPQNLSASRPQDRQFILSSKKLLLSDSGFYLCAWSVGGELSFGEGSRLTVL.

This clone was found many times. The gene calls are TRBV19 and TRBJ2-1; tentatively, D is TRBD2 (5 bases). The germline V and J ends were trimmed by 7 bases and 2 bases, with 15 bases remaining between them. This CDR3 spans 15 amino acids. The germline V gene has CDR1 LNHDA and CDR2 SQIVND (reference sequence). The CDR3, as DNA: TGTGCCAGTACGCCTCGGGGAGAAGCCTACAATGAGCAGTTCTTC. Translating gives CASTPRGEAYNEQFF.

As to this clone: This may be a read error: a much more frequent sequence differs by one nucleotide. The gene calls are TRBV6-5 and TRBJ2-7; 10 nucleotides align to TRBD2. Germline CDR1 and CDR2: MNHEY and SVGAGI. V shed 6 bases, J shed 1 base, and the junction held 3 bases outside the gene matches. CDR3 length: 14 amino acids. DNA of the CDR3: TGTGCCAGCAGCCGGACTAGCGGTTCCTACGAGCAGTACTTC. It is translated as CASSRTSGSYEQYF.

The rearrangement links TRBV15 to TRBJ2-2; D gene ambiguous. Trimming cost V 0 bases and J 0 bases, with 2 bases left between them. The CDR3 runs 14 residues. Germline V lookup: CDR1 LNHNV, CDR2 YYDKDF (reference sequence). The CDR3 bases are TGTGCCACCAGCAGAGACCCGAACACCGGGGAGCTGTTTTTT. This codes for CATSRDPNTGELFF.

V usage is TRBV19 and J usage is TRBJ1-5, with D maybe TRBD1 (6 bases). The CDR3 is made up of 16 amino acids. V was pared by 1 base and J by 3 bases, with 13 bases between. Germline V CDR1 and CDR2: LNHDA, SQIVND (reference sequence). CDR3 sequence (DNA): TGTGCCAGTAGTATAGTCCCGGACAGTGACAATCAGCCCCAGCATTTT. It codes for CASSIVPDSDNQPQHF.

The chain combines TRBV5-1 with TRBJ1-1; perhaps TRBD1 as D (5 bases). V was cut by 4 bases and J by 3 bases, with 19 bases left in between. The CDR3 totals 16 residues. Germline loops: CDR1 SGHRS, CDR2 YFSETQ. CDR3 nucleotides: TGCGCCAGCAGCCCAACCCCCACCGGGGCTTACACTGAAGCTTTCTTT. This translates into CASSPTPTGAYTEAFF.

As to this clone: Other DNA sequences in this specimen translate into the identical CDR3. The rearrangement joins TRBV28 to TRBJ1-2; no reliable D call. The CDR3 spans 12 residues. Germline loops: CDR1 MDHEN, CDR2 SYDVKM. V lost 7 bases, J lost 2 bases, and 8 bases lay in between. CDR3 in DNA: TGTGCCAGCACCGGGTCCAACTATGGCTACACCTTC. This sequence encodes CASTGSNYGYTF.

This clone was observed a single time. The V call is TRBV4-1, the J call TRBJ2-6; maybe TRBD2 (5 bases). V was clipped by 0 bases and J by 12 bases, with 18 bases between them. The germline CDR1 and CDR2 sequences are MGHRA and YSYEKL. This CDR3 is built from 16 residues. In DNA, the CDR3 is TGCGCCAGCAGCCAAGATCGCAGCTCGTCCCGGGGCGTCCTGACTTTC. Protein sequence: CASSQDRSSSRGVLTF.

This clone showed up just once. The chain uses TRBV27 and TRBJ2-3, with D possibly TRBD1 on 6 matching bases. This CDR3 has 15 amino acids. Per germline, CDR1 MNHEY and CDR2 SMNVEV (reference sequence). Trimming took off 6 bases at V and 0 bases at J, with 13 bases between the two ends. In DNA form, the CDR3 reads TGTGCCAGCAGCGAGACAGGTGCTAGCACAGATACGCAGTATTTT. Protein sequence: CASSETGASTDTQYF.

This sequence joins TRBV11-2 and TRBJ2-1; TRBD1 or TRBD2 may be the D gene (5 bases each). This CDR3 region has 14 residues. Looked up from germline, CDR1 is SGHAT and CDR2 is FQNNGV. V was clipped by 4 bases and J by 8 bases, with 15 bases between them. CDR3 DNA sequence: TGTGCCAGCAGCTCAGGGCTAGTCGGGGATGAGCAGTTCTTC. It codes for CASSSGLVGDEQFF. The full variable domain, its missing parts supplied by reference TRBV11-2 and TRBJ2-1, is EAGVAQSPRYKIIEKRQSVAFWCNPISGHATLYWYQQILGQGPKLLIQFQNNGVVDDSQLPKDRFSAERLKGVDSTLKIQPAKLEDSAVYLCASSSGLVGDEQFFGPGTRLTVL.

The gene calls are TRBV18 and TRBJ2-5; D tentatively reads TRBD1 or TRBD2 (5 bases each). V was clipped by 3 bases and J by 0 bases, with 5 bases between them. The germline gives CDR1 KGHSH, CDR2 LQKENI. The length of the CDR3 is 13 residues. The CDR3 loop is CASSPGHQETQYF. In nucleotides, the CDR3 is TGTGCCAGCTCACCGGGACACCAAGAGACCCAGTACTTC.

CDR3 protein: CASSPTRGTDTDTQYF. CDR3 bases: TGCGCCAGCAGCCCGACTAGGGGGACTGACACAGATACGCAGTATTTT. The J gene is TRBJ2-3, the V gene TRBV5-1; D is tentatively TRBD1 or TRBD2 (6 bases each). Trimming stripped 4 bases from V and 2 bases from J, with 17 bases between. CDR1 SGHRS and CDR2 YFSETQ come from the germline V gene. This CDR3 is 16 amino acids long.

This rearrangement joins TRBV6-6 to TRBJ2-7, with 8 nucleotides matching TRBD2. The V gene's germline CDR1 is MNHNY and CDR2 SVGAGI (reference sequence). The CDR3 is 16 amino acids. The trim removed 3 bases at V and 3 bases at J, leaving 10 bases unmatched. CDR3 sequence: CASSYPDSGTYYEQYF. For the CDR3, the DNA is TGTGCCAGCAGTTATCCGGATAGCGGGACTTACTACGAGCAGTACTTC.

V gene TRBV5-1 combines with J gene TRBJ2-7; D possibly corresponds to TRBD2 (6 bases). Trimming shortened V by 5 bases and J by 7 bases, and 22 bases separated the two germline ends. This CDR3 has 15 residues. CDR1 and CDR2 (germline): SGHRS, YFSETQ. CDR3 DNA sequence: TGCGCCAGCAGTTCGCCGGGACTCTCAGGTTTAGAGCAGTACTTC. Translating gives CASSSPGLSGLEQYF.

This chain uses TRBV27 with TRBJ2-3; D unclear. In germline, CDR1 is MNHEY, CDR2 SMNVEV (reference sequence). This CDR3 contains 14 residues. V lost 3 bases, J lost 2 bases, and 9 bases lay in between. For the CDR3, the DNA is TGTGCCAGCAGTTTTGGGCTTCTCACAGATACGCAGTATTTT. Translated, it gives CASSFGLLTDTQYF.

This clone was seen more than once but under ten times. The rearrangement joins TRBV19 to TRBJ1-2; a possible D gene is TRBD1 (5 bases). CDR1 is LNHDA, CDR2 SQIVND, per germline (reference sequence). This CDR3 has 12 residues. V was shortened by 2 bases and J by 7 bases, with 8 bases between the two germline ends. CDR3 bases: TGTGCCAGTAGTATATCAGGGAGTGGCTACACCTTC. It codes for CASSISGSGYTF.

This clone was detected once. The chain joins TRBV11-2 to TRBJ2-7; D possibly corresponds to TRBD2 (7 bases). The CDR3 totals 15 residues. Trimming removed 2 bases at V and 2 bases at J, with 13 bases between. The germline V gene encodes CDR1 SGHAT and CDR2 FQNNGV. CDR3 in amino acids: CASSLLQGGPYEQYF. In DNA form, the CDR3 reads TGTGCCAGCAGCTTATTACAGGGAGGGCCCTACGAGCAGTACTTC.

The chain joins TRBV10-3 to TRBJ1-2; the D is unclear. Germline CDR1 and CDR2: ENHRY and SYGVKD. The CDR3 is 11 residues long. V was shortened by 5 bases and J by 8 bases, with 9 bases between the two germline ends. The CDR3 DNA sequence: TGTGCCATCAGTTCCAGTCTGGGCTACACCTTC. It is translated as CAISSSLGYTF.

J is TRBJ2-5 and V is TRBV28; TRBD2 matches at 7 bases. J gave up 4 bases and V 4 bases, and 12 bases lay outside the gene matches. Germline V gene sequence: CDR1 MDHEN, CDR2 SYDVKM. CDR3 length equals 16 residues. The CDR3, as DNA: TGTGCCAGCAGTTCCCCAACCCCTAGCGGAGGAGAGACCCAGTACTTC. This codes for CASSSPTPSGGETQYF.

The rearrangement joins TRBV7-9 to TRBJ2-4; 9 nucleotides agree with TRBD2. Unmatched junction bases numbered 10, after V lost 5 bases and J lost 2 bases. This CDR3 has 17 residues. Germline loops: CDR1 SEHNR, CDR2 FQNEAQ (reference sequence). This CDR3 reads CASSGSSGTDPKNIQYF. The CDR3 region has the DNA TGTGCCAGCAGCGGCTCTAGCGGGACGGACCCCAAAAACATTCAGTACTTC. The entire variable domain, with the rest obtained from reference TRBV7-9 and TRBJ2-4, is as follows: DTGVSQNPRHKITKRGQNVTFRCDPISEHNRLYWYRQTLGQGPEFLTYFQNEAQLEKSRLLSDRFSAERPKGSFSTLEIQRTEQGDSAMYLCASSGSSGTDPKNIQYFGAGTRLSVL.

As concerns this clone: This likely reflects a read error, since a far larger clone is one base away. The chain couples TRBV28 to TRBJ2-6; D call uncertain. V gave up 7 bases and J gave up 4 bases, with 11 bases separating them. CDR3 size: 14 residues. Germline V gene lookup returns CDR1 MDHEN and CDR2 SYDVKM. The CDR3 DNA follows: TGTGCCAGCATCTCCTCGTGGGGGGCCAACGTCCTGACTTTC. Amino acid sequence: CASISSWGANVLTF.

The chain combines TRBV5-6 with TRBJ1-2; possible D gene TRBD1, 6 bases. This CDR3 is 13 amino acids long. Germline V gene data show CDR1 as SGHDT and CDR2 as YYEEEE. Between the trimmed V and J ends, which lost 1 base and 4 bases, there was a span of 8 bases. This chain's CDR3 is CASSLQGTYGYTF. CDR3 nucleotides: TGTGCCAGCAGCTTGCAGGGGACCTATGGCTACACCTTC. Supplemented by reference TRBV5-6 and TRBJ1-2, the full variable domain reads DAGVTQSPTHLIKTRGQQVTLRCSPKSGHDTVSWYQQALGQGPQFIFQYYEEEERQRGNFPDRFSGHQFPNYSSELNVNALLLGDSALYLCASSLQGTYGYTFGSGTRLTVV.

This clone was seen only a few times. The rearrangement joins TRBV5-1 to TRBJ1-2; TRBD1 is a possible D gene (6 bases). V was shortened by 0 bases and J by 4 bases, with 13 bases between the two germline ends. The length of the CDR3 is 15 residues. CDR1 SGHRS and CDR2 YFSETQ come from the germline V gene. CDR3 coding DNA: TGCGCCAGCAGCTTGGATAGGGGGGAAATCTATGGCTACACCTTC. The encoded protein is CASSLDRGEIYGYTF.

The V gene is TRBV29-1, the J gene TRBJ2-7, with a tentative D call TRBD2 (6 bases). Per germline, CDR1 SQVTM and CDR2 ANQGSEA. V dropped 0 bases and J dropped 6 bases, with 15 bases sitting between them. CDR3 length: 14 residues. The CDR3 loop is CSVEDWTGGGEQYF. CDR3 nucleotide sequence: TGCAGCGTTGAAGATTGGACCGGGGGAGGCGAGCAGTACTTC.

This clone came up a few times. In nucleotides, the CDR3 is TGTGCCATCAGTGAGTTCGGGACTAGCGGAAACAATGAGCAGTTCTTC. It translates to CAISEFGTSGNNEQFF. The V and J genes are TRBV10-3 and TRBJ2-1; the match to TRBD2 covers 11 bases. Germline assignment: CDR1 ENHRY and CDR2 SYGVKD. The length of the CDR3 is 16 residues. V lost 1 base to trimming and J lost 5 bases; unmatched junction nucleotides: 4.

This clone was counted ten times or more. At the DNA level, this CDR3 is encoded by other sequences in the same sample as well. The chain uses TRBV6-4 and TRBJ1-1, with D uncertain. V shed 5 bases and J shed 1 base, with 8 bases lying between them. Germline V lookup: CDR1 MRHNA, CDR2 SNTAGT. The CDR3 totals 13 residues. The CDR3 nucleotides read TGTGCCAGCAGTCCAGAAGAGAACACTGAAGCTTTCTTT. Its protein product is CASSPEENTEAFF.